A selection of T cell receptor beta chains follows, all from one sample in a study of T cells after yellow fever vaccination. TCRdb analysed the 5' RACE reads with MiXCR anew, one entry per CDR3 protein. Of 340,000 or so distinct CDR3 sequences detected, approximately 12% appear once; the ten largest clones hold 2.5% to 3.5%. The material was CD4+ T cells sorted from PBMCs, obtained 15 days after the yellow fever booster vaccination. The receptor set was obtained from a man aged 18 to 30 who received the YFV17D yellow fever vaccine. Both conserved end residues are trimmed from each CDR3.

TRBJ2-3 TRBV7-3 ASSLMGGPTDTQY
TRBJ1-4 TRBV4-3 ASSHIGDAEKLF
TRBJ1-3 TRBV2 ASSRDKSGNTIY
TRBJ1-3 TRBV29-1 SVQGRPGNTIY
TRBJ2-6 TRBV6-2/TRBV6-3 ASSYKSGGPDSGANVLT
TRBJ2-3 TRBV5-1 ASSPPKGGGADTQY
TRBJ1-5 TRBV4-1 ASSQQGRDQPQH
TRBJ2-3 TRBV12-3/TRBV12-4 ASSRVLDTQY
TRBJ2-2 TRBV5-4 ASSFTSAGELF
TRBJ2-7 TRBV2 ASSSNFEQY
TRBJ2-2 TRBV7-6 ASSLGQGDTGELF
TRBJ2-7 TRBV6-1 ASREENLYLYEQY
TRBJ1-6 TRBV20-1 SATEDHSSSPLH
TRBJ2-5 TRBV5-1 ASSLTGAIQETQY
TRBJ1-1 TRBV6-5 ASSSTGQGNRAF
TRBJ1-5 TRBV3-1 ASSQEGDQPQH
TRBJ2-2 TRBV7-2 ASSLMVDRPGGELF
TRBJ2-5 TRBV20-1 SARSLVQETQY
TRBJ1-2 TRBV18 ASSPVQGFDYGYT
TRBJ1-2 TRBV7-2 ASSLDPAYGYT